This section outlines one TCR beta chain sequence together with its context. Its antigen is undetermined. CDR1 is ENHRY and CDR2 is SYGVKD in the germline V gene. CDR3 length equals 14 residues. V gave up 8 bases and J gave up 4 bases; unmatched junction bases: 10. The data originate from a study of T cell responses to AZD1222 COVID-19 vaccine. Assay: immunoSEQ multiplex PCR; the TCRdb copy retains only in-frame clones and omits some. The top ten hold 0.49% of the sample, which has around 180,000 clones, 80% to 90% seen once. Study conclusions and caveats: Across spike, vaccine-associated CD4 TCRs were found, dominant at 160-218 and 743-854. Spike-specific TCR breadth and depth grew following two AZD1222 doses.

The gene calls are TRBV10-3 and TRBJ1-1, with TRBD1 identical over 7 bases. This specimen was peripheral blood, taken on day 0 of AZD1222 vaccination. The source is an adult in good health. In DNA, the CDR3 is TGTGCCATCGGTAGACAGGGAGGGAGCACTGAAGCTTTCTTT. It translates to CAIGRQGGSTEAFF.